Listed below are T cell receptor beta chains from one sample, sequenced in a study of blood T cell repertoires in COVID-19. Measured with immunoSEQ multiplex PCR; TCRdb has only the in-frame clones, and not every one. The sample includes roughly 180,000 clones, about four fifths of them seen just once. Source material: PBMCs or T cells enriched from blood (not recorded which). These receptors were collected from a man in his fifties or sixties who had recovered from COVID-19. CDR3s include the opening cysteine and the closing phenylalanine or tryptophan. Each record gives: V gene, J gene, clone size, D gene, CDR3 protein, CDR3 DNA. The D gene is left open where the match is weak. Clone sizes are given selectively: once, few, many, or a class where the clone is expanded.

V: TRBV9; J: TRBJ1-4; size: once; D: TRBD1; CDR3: CASSPRDREENLFF; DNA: TGTGCCAGCAGCCCCCGGGACAGGGAAGAAAACCTGTTTTTT
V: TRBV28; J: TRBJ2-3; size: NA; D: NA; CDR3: CASTGGPTTDTQYF; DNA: TGTGCCAGCACCGGAGGCCCCACGACAGATACGCAGTATTTT
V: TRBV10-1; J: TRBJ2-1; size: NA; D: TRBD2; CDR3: CASSLAGGNYNEQFF; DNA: TGCGCCAGCAGCCTAGCGGGAGGGAACTACAATGAGCAGTTCTTC
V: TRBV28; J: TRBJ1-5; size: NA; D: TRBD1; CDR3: CATTGVGQPQHF; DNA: TGTGCCACCACAGGGGTAGGTCAGCCCCAGCATTTT
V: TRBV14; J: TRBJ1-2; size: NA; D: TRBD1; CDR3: CASSQEVGQGVRYGYTF; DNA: TGTGCCAGCAGCCAAGAAGTAGGACAGGGGGTACGGTATGGCTACACCTTC
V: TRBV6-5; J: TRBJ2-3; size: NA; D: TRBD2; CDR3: CASSYFGLAGMDTQYF; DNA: TGTGCCAGCAGTTACTTCGGCCTAGCGGGGATGGATACGCAGTATTTT
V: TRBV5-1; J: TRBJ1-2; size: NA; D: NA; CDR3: CASSEQGSLYGYTF; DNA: TGCGCCAGCAGCGAACAGGGTAGCCTGTATGGCTACACCTTC
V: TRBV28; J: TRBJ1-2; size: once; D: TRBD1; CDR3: CASSGTDSNYGYTF; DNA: TGTGCCAGCAGTGGGACAGACTCTAACTATGGCTACACCTTC
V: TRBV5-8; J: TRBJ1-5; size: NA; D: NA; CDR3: CASSFGGSNQPQHF; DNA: TGTGCCAGCAGCTTCGGGGGAAGCAATCAGCCCCAGCATTTT
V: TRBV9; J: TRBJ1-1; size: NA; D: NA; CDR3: CASSVEWGQNTEAFF; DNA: TGTGCCAGCAGCGTAGAATGGGGGCAGAACACTGAAGCTTTCTTT
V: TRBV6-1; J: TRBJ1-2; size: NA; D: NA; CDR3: CASSEHGGLDYGYTF; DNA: TGTGCCAGCAGTGAACACGGGGGGCTGGACTATGGCTACACCTTC
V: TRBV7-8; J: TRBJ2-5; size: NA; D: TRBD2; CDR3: CASSLVTSGRAKETQYF; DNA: TGTGCCAGCAGCTTAGTCACTAGCGGGAGGGCGAAAGAGACCCAGTACTTC
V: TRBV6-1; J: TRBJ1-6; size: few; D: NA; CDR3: CASSETRGNSPLHF; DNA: TGTGCCAGCAGTGAAACCCGCGGTAATTCACCCCTCCACTTT
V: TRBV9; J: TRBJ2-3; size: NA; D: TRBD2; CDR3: CASSSRLAGGGTLTDTQYF; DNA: TGTGCCAGCAGCTCCCGACTAGCGGGGGGGGGAACGTTAACAGATACGCAGTATTTT
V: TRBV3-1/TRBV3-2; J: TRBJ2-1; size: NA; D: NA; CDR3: CASSQAGVAFGNEQFF; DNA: TGTGCCAGCAGCCAAGCGGGAGTAGCGTTCGGTAATGAGCAGTTCTTC
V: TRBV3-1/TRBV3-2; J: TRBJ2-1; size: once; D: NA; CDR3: CASSQVSGWVGNEQFF; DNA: TGTGCCAGCAGCCAAGTATCAGGGTGGGTGGGAAATGAGCAGTTCTTC
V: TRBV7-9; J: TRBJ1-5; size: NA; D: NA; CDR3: CASSSRVDQPQHF; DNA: TGTGCCAGCAGCTCCAGGGTGGACCAGCCCCAGCATTTT
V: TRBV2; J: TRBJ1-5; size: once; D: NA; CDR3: CASRANEDQPQHF; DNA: TGTGCCAGTCGCGCCAATGAAGATCAGCCCCAGCATTTT
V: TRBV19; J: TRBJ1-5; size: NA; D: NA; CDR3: CASSISLGGALQKAGQPQHF; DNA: TGTGCCAGTAGTATCTCCCTTGGGGGGGCACTCCAAAAAGCAGGTCAGCCCCAGCATTTT
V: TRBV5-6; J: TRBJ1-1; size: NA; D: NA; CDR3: CASRWRGNLNTEAFF; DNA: TGTGCCAGCAGATGGAGAGGGAACCTGAACACTGAAGCTTTCTTT
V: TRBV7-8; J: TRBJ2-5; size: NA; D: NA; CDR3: CASSPIGGGETQYF; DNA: TGTGCCAGCAGCCCCATCGGGGGTGGGGAGACCCAGTACTTC
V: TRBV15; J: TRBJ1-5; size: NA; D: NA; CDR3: CATSRRDTGQPQHF; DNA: TGTGCCACCAGCAGAAGGGACACGGGGCAGCCCCAGCATTTT
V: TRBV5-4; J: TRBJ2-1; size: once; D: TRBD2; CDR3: CASSSGTSGRFNEQFF; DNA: TGTGCCAGCAGCTCCGGGACTAGCGGGAGGTTCAATGAGCAGTTCTTC
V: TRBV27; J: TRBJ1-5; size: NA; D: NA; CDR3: CASSFNARQEEDTYSNQPQHF; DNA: TGTGCCAGCAGTTTTAATGCCCGACAGGAGGAGGATACATATAGCAATCAGCCCCAGCATTTT
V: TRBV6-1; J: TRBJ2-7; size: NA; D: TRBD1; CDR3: CASSEDVGTGNYEQYF; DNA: TGTGCCAGCAGTGAAGACGTAGGGACAGGGAACTACGAGCAGTACTTC
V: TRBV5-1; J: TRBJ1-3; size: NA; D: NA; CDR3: CASSLGPGDGNTIYF; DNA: TGCGCCAGCAGCTTGGGCCCGGGGGATGGAAACACCATATATTTT
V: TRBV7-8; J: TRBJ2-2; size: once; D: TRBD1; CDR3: CASSLGAGGRVGTGELFF; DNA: TGTGCCAGCAGCCTTGGGGCAGGGGGTAGGGTAGGCACCGGGGAGCTGTTTTTT
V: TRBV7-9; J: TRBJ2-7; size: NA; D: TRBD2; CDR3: CASSAERGWLYF; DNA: TGTGCCAGCAGCGCCGAGCGGGGATGGCTTTACTTC
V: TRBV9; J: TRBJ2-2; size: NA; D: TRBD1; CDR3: CASTLSGGIDTGELFF; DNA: TGTGCCAGCACCTTATCAGGGGGAATCGACACCGGGGAGCTGTTTTTT
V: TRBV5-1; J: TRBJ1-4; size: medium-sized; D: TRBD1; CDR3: CASSLAGTGSEKLFF; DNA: TGCGCCAGCAGCTTGGCCGGGACAGGGAGTGAAAAACTGTTTTTT
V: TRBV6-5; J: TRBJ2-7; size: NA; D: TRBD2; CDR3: CASRTKRGGVYEQYF; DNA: TGTGCCAGCAGGACAAAGCGGGGGGGCGTCTACGAGCAGTACTTC
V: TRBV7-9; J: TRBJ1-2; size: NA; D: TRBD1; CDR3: CASSPRGQGVDGYTF; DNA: TGTGCCAGCAGCCCGCGGGGACAGGGGGTCGATGGCTACACCTTC
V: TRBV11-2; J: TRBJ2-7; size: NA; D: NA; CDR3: CASSLPGDYEQYF; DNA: TGTGCCAGCAGCTTGCCAGGGGACTACGAGCAGTACTTC
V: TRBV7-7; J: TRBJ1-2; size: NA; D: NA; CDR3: CASRLWWSAPNYGYTF; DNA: TGTGCCAGCAGACTATGGTGGTCAGCCCCTAACTATGGCTACACCTTC
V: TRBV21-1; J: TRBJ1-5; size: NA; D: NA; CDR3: CASSIESGCNQPQHF; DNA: TGTGCCAGCAGCATCGAATCGGGTTGCAATCAGCCCCAGCATTTT
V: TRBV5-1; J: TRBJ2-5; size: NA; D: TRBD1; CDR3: CASSLGSRGQPEEDQYF; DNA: TGCGCCAGCAGCTTGGGATCCAGGGGACAGCCAGAAGAGGACCAGTACTTC
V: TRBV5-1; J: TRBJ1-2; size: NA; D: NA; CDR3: CASSSRPADNYYGYTF; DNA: TGCGCCAGCAGCTCCCGCCCGGCAGACAACTACTATGGCTACACCTTC
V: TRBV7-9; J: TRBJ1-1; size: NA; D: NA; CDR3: CASSLVAGNTEAFF; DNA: TGTGCCAGCAGCTTAGTTGCCGGGAACACTGAAGCTTTCTTT
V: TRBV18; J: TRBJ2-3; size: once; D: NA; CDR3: CASSPRGIDTQYF; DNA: TGTGCCAGCTCACCAAGGGGGATCGATACGCAGTATTTT
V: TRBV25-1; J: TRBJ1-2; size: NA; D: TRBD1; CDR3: CASSALQGSDGYTF; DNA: TGTGCCAGCAGCGCTCTACAGGGGTCGGATGGCTACACCTTC
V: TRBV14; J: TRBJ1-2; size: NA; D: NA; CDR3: CASSRDLAEGYGYTF; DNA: TGTGCCAGCAGCCGAGATTTAGCCGAGGGCTATGGCTACACCTTC
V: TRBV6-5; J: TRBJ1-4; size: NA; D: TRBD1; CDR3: CASSYTTGSNEKLFF; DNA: TGTGCCAGCAGTTACACGACAGGGAGTAATGAAAAACTGTTTTTT
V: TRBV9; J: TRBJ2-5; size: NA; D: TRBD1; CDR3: CASSEGQQETQYF; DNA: TGTGCCAGCAGCGAGGGACAGCAAGAGACCCAGTACTTC
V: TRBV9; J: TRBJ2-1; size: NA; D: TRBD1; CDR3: CASGKGTGKNEQFF; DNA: TGTGCCAGCGGCAAAGGGACAGGGAAAAATGAGCAGTTCTTC
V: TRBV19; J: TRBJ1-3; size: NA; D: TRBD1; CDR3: CASRTGTASGNTIYF; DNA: TGTGCCAGTAGGACGGGGACAGCTTCTGGAAACACCATATATTTT
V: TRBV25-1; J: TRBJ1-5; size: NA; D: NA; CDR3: CASRPDCGPRGSNQPQHF; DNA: TGTGCCAGCAGGCCTGACTGCGGACCGCGGGGTAGCAATCAGCCCCAGCATTTT
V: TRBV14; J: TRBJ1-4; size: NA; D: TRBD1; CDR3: CASSQDPGTVTTNEKLFF; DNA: TGTGCCAGCAGCCAAGATCCCGGGACAGTCACAACTAATGAAAAACTGTTTTTT
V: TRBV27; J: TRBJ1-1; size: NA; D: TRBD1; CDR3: CASTFPGTGGLKNTEAFF; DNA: TGTGCCAGCACCTTCCCCGGGACAGGGGGCCTCAAGAACACTGAAGCTTTCTTT
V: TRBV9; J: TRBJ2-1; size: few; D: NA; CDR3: CASSVGAADLYNEQFF; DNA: TGTGCCAGCAGCGTAGGGGCAGCAGATCTCTACAATGAGCAGTTCTTC